What follows describes a single T cell receptor (beta chain). The antigen this receptor binds is unknown. No base quality information exists; no much larger clone differs at one position. The entry originates in a study of T-cell memory formation after mild COVID-19 (dated by TCRdb to the early 2020s). General notes on the study: Most TCR sequence clusters were specific to one of the two donors. The cohort comprised two young, previously healthy adult volunteers, one female and one male. T-cell clones expanding and contracting after mild COVID-19 in two donors were tracked by longitudinal TCRalpha and TCRbeta repertoire sequencing.

From the cysteine up to the phenylalanine, the CDR3 has a length of 15 residues. Of all the DNA, just the CDR3 is kept, 45 bases in frame from base 1. The CDR1 and CDR2 encoded by the germline V gene are SGHTA and FQGNSA. From V the trimming removes 1 base and from J it removes 5 bases, while the gene matches leave 4 bases of the junction unaccounted for. Ficoll-Paque density gradient centrifugation was the method used to isolate PBMCs. The research as a whole found: From day 15 to 85, contracting clones showed balanced CD4/CD8 phenotypes, whereas a second wave of clones that expanded from day 15 to 37 leaned towards CD4+. SARS-CoV-2 specificity was not confirmed for the second-wave clones peaking on day 37. The detection of some responding clones in pre-infection memory suggests that pre-existing cross-reactive memory T cells joined the SARS-CoV-2 response. Contracting CD4+ clones appeared mostly in the CM and EM memory subsets, whereas CD8+ clones were enriched in EMRA. Only a couple of mild cases were covered by the study, and larger cohorts that include severe cases with pre-infection samples were considered necessary.

The sequencer listed for this sample is Illumina NovaSeq 6000. cDNA libraries for TCRalpha and TCRbeta were prepared by 5'RACE using constant-segment primers, with sample barcodes and unique molecular identifiers added. RNA was extracted from every sample with Trizol reagent. Libraries were amplified in two PCR steps, with a second sample barcode and Illumina TruSeq adapters added in the second step. Sequencing of the libraries was done on an Illumina NovaSeq, producing 2 x 150 bp paired-end reads. The authors processed their data as follows. With migec v1.2.7, reads were demultiplexed and then collapsed into UMI-guided consensus sequences. Using mixcr v2.1.11, UMI consensuses were aligned to TRA and TRB V and J templates and then assembled into clonotypes. Clonotypes were classified as expanded or contracted when called significant by both edgeR and NoisET, with noise models trained on biological replicates. For edgeR calls, the cutoffs were a false discovery rate-adjusted p below 0.01 and a log2 fold-change threshold of 1. As an exploratory analysis of dynamics, max-normalized trajectories of the 1000 most abundant clonotypes were examined by PCA with hierarchical clustering. Separately sequenced CD4+ and CD8+ repertoires were used to assign a CD4 or CD8 phenotype to each responding clone. TCRdb handled the public reads itself, with Q25 trimming in fastp and clone calling in MiXCR, and kept productive beta chains. For every CDR3 protein sequence, its rows merge into one entry that carries the most common genes and DNA. V and J calls and clone size were set by TCRdb, not the authors. In all, the sample holds about 560,000 distinct CDR3 sequences, and around 16% of those were seen once. Together, the top ten hold just over 8% of the sample.

Sequencing was performed on PBMCs or a T cell subset sorted from them (not recorded which). This TCR derives from an adult woman who had mild COVID-19 (a few samples of this study predate the infection). The sample titles of this study are shuffled in the database, so cell type and time point are left out; the donor was told from shared clones. The rearrangement joined TRBV7-2 to TRBJ2-1; 8 bases in the middle match TRBD2. The sequenced DNA: TGTGCCAGCAGCTTAGACGGGAGGGCCCACAATGAGCAGTTCTTC. It specifies CASSLDGRAHNEQFF.